These 20 T cell receptor beta chains originate from one sample sequenced in a study of shared clonotypes between healthy human individuals. Assay: immunoSEQ multiplex PCR; the TCRdb copy retains only in-frame clones and omits some. The sample shows 980,000 or so clones, approximately 80% of them seen only once. Specimen: memory CD4+ T cells sorted from blood. Regarding subset: CD45RA-negative fraction. The receptor source for this set is a young man in good health.

CDR3 loop: CASSTQDREDKNIQYF. The CDR3 DNA reads TGTGCCAGCAGCACACAGGACAGGGAGGACAAAAACATTCAGTACTTC. The rearrangement joins TRBV21-1 to TRBJ2-4; TRBD1 reflects the table's D call only, with no check against the DNA. TRBV21-1 is assigned pseudogene status. The CDR3 has 16 amino acids.

The chain combines TRBV7-2 with TRBJ2-7; 10 bases agree with TRBD1. CDR1 is SGHTA, CDR2 FQGNSA, per germline. This CDR3 spans 15 amino acids. V lost 4 bases and J lost 2; bases outside the gene matches: 5. The CDR3 DNA reads as TGTGCCAGCAGCTCTCGACAGGGGGCGGCCTACGAGCAGTACTTC. Translation: CASSSRQGAAYEQYF.

The sample holds one count of this clone. The chain is built from TRBV27 and TRBJ2-2; the match to TRBD2 covers 7 bases. Germline V lookup: CDR1 MNHEY, CDR2 SMNVEV (reference sequence). V dropped 6 bases and J dropped 3; count of bases not matched to a gene: 7. The CDR3 runs to 15 residues. The chain's CDR3 is CASRRAGQHTGELFF. In nucleotides, the CDR3 is TGTGCCAGCAGGAGAGCGGGGCAACACACCGGGGAGCTGTTTTTT.

J is TRBJ2-2 and V is TRBV4-3, with 7 bases fitting TRBD1. The germline CDR1 and CDR2 sequences are LGHNA and YSLEER. The CDR3 is 16 residues long. V shed 4 bases, J shed 6 bases, and the junction held 11 bases outside the gene matches. The CDR3 nucleotides are TGCGCCAGCAGCCTTAGCTACAGGGGAGTGGCCGGGGAGCTGTTTTTT. Its translation: CASSLSYRGVAGELFF.

Concerning this clone itself: One end of the junction does not line up with germline, which may come from a read error. V is TRBV7-2 and J is TRBJ1-5; D is undetermined. CDR1 and CDR2 (germline): SGHTA, FQGNSA. The CDR3 totals 13 residues. The CDR3 loop is CASSSLKKAGLDF. The CDR3 nucleotides are TGTGCCAGCAGCTCACTTAAAAAGGCCGGTCTGGATTTT.

CDR3 residues: CASSQTSGRTNTGELFF. CDR3 bases: TGCGCCAGCAGCCAGACTAGCGGGAGGACGAACACCGGGGAGCTGTTTTTT. This chain connects TRBV5-1 to TRBJ2-2, with 13 bases that match TRBD2. The CDR3 has 17 residues. Looked up from germline, CDR1 is SGHRS and CDR2 is YFSETQ. Trimming cost V 4 bases and J 0 bases; bases outside gene matches: 3.

A remark on this clone: The identical CDR3 is also encoded by other nucleotide sequences in the sample. The chain has TRBV18 and TRBJ2-5; D not certain. From germline, CDR1 is KGHSH and CDR2 LQKENI. The CDR3 is 13 amino acids. The V gene lost 2 bases and the J gene lost 2 bases, with 6 bases spanning the gap. CDR3 in DNA: TGTGCCAGCTCACCAGGGCAGCAAGAGACCCAGTACTTC. This translates into CASSPGQQETQYF.

The V call is TRBV7-8, the J call TRBJ1-1, with D possibly matching TRBD1 (6 bases). Germline CDR1 SGHVS, CDR2 FQNEAQ. The CDR3 contains 12 residues. V was clipped by 8 bases and J by 4 bases, with 11 bases between them. CDR3 residues: CASGGRVTEAFF. DNA of the CDR3: TGTGCCAGCGGGGGGCGAGTCACTGAAGCTTTCTTT.

The V gene is TRBV4-1, the J gene TRBJ1-2, with TRBD1 identical over 7 bases. CDR1 is MGHRA, CDR2 YSYEKL, per germline. The CDR3 is 17 amino acids. V lost 4 bases to trimming and J lost 8 bases; unmatched junction nucleotides: 19. The CDR3 protein is CASSRGMEGAPHGGYTF. CDR3 nucleotides: TGCGCCAGCAGCCGGGGTATGGAGGGGGCCCCTCATGGAGGCTACACCTTC.

This chain links TRBV7-9 with TRBJ1-1; D not certain. Germline loops: CDR1 SEHNR, CDR2 FQNEAQ (reference sequence). The CDR3 is 15 amino acids. Between the trimmed V and J ends, which lost 3 bases and 2 bases, there was a span of 13 bases. DNA for the CDR3: TGTGCCAGCAGCTTTCTTACAGATAGAAACACTGAAGCTTTCTTT. This codes for CASSFLTDRNTEAFF.

V gene TRBV6-5 combines with J gene TRBJ1-2; D possibly corresponds to TRBD1 (5 bases). The CDR3 consists of 14 residues. Germline CDR1 and CDR2: MNHEY and SVGAGI. The V and J ends lost 6 bases and 4 bases respectively, with 15 bases between them. The CDR3 DNA reads as TGTGCCAGCAGCTTTACGGGGGGAACCTATGGCTACACCTTC. Translating gives CASSFTGGTYGYTF.

The chain combines TRBV4-1 with TRBJ2-7; 10 bases line up with TRBD2. Germline V CDR1 and CDR2: MGHRA, YSYEKL. V gave up 4 bases and J gave up 4 bases; unmatched junction bases: 4. This CDR3 has 14 residues. The CDR3 reads CASSRLAGVYEQYF. The DNA of the CDR3 is TGCGCCAGCAGCCGCCTAGCGGGAGTGTACGAGCAGTACTTC.

This clone was seen only a few times. The rearrangement joins TRBV10-1 to TRBJ1-1; D is perhaps TRBD1 (5 bases). The CDR3 is 14 residues long. Trimming left V 2 bases short and J 0 bases short, with 7 bases between. CDR1 and CDR2 from the germline V gene are WNHNN and SYGVQD (reference sequence). Written as DNA, the CDR3 is TGCGCCAGCAGTGAGGAGGGGATGAACACTGAAGCTTTCTTT. Amino acids: CASSEEGMNTEAFF.

A word on this clone: The junction does not match germline at one end; this may be a read error. The chain recombines TRBV7-9 with TRBJ1-2; D remains unclear. Germline V gene sequence: CDR1 SEHNR, CDR2 FQNEAQ (reference sequence). The CDR3 runs to 14 residues. For the CDR3, the DNA is TGTGCCGGCAGCTTAGCAGCTGCAACCTATGGCGACACCTTC. Translated: CAGSLAAATYGDTF.

V usage is TRBV10-3 and J usage is TRBJ2-1, with TRBD2 matching over 11 bases. Per the germline V gene, CDR1 is ENHRY and CDR2 is SYGVKD. V was clipped by 4 bases and J by 7 bases; unmatched bases: 6. The length of the CDR3 is 15 residues. CDR3 DNA: TGTGCCATCAGTGGACCGATAGCGGGAGGGAATGAGCAGTTCTTC. Residues: CAISGPIAGGNEQFF.

This chain connects TRBV9 to TRBJ2-3; D perhaps matches TRBD2 (5 bases). Germline V gives CDR1 SGDLS, CDR2 YYNGEE. V dropped 4 bases and J dropped 2 bases, with 14 bases sitting between them. The CDR3 is made up of 15 amino acids. The DNA of the CDR3 is TGTGCCAGCAGCACTCCTCGGGGAAACACAGATACGCAGTATTTT. Translation: CASSTPRGNTDTQYF.

The chain uses TRBV18 and TRBJ2-2; possible D gene TRBD1, 5 bases. Trimming stripped 4 bases from V and 4 bases from J, with 16 bases between. The germline gives CDR1 KGHSH, CDR2 LQKENI. The CDR3 contains 16 residues. CDR3 in DNA: TGTGCCAGCTCACTAGGACAAATAGGGCCCACCGGGGAGCTGTTTTTT. Translated, it gives CASSLGQIGPTGELFF.

This chain joins TRBV6-5 and TRBJ2-5; 7 bases are shared with TRBD1. The CDR3 covers 15 residues. Germline-derived CDR1 and CDR2 are MNHEY and SVGAGI. V trimming: 5 bases; J trimming: 2 bases; junction bases outside the gene matches: 8. The CDR3 sequence is CASSRESGGQETQYF. The CDR3 DNA follows: TGTGCCAGCAGTCGGGAATCAGGGGGACAAGAGACCCAGTACTTC.

About this clone: Other nucleotide sequences in the sample specify the same CDR3. The chain carries TRBV5-1 and TRBJ1-4, with D maybe TRBD1 (5 bases). The ends were cut back, 4 bases at V and 6 bases at J, with 10 bases in the middle. The CDR3 has 13 residues. CDR1 is SGHRS, CDR2 YFSETQ, per germline. This chain's CDR3 is CASSPSGDEKLFF. The DNA for the CDR3 is TGCGCCAGCAGCCCCTCGGGGGATGAAAAACTGTTTTTT.

This chain uses TRBV4-3 with TRBJ1-3; 8 bases are shared with TRBD1. The V gene's germline CDR1 is LGHNA and CDR2 YSLEER. With V trimmed by 5 bases and J by 4 bases, 7 bases remained unmatched. This CDR3 is built from 15 residues. The CDR3 here is CASSSGQGAGNTIYF. The CDR3 DNA sequence: TGCGCCAGCAGCAGCGGACAGGGCGCGGGAAACACCATATATTTT.